This record looks at one TCR beta chain sequence and its context. The antigen remains unidentified. TCRdb's table, derived via immunoSEQ multiplex PCR, lists solely in-frame clones and lacks some. The sample includes 180,000 or so clones, approximately 94% of them seen just once. The data were obtained in a study of T cell responses to AZD1222 COVID-19 vaccine. In the study overall: Second-dose intervals near 4 or 12 weeks were combined. Study-wide results and limits: Compared with day 0, the breadth and depth of the Spike-specific TCR repertoire rose significantly after two doses of AZD1222. Donors were largely white British and mainly female; clonal diversity was possibly underestimated.

The CDR3 is 18 residues long. The germline CDR1 and CDR2 sequences are SGHNT and YYREEE (reference sequence). V dropped 0 bases and J dropped 5; count of bases not matched to a gene: 16. The V gene is TRBV5-4, the J gene TRBJ2-5, with 7 bases fitting TRBD2. Sequencing was performed on peripheral blood, taken on day 0 of AZD1222 vaccination. This clonotype originated in an adult in good health. CDR3 bases: TGTGCCAGCAGCTTGGTCCCAGTGACTAGCTCCTGGGGGGAGACCCAGTACTTC. Translating it yields CASSLVPVTSSWGETQYF.